A single sample gave rise to the 20 T cell receptor beta chains below, sequenced in a study of blood T cell repertoires in COVID-19. Generated by immunoSEQ multiplex PCR, the TCRdb table keeps only in-frame clones and is missing some. The sample has tens of thousands of clones, less than 85% seen once; the top ten hold approximately 2.5%. Sample: peripheral blood. These receptors were collected from a man in his forties or fifties with acute or convalescent COVID-19.

The V and J genes are TRBV24-1 and TRBJ2-7; D is perhaps TRBD1 (6 bases). CDR1 and CDR2 from the germline V gene are KGHDR and SFDVKD. V lost 4 bases to trimming and J lost 4 bases, with 10 bases between them. The CDR3 is 13 residues long. CDR3 in amino acids: CATSDPGTYEQYF. CDR3 DNA: TGTGCCACCAGTGACCCCGGGACATACGAGCAGTACTTC.

V is TRBV5-5 and J is TRBJ1-4; 7 bases map to TRBD1. Trimming removed 4 bases from V and 4 bases from J; junction bases left unmatched: 7. Germline V gives CDR1 SGHKS, CDR2 YYEKEE (reference sequence). This CDR3 is built from 15 residues. This CDR3 reads CASSPTGADNEKLFF. CDR3 bases: TGTGCCAGCAGCCCAACAGGGGCCGATAATGAAAAACTGTTTTTT.

The table lists this clone with a count of one. The gene calls are TRBV19 and TRBJ1-1; TRBD1 matches at 7 bases. Germline values: CDR1 LNHDA, CDR2 SQIVND (reference sequence). The ends lost 11 bases at V and 5 bases at J; junction bases unmatched: 8. This CDR3 has 12 residues. CDR3 coding DNA: TGTGCCGCCAAAGCGACAGGGACTGAAGCTTTCTTT. As protein: CAAKATGTEAFF.

The chain recombines TRBV4-1 with TRBJ2-5; weak D call: TRBD1 (5 bases). The V end was cut by 2 bases, the J end by 5 bases, with 15 bases between. CDR1 is MGHRA, CDR2 YSYEKL, per germline. This CDR3 has 15 amino acids. The CDR3, as DNA: TGCGCCAGCAGCCAAACCATCGGGCCAGGGGAGACCCAGTACTTC. Amino acids: CASSQTIGPGETQYF.

This sequence joins TRBV18 and TRBJ2-7; 7 bases match TRBD2. J was trimmed by 4 bases and V by 3 bases; bases with no gene match: 3. This CDR3 is built from 13 residues. In germline, CDR1 is KGHSH, CDR2 LQKENI. CDR3 protein: CASSPTSVYEQYF. The CDR3 DNA follows: TGTGCCAGCTCACCCACTAGCGTTTACGAGCAGTACTTC.

By share of the sample, this clone is medium-sized (0.01 to 0.1%). The chain recombines TRBV7-6 with TRBJ2-3; no clear D gene. This CDR3 has 12 residues. Germline CDR1 is SGHVS and CDR2 is FNYEAQ. The V gene lost 5 bases and the J gene lost 0 bases, with 3 bases spanning the gap. The CDR3 nucleotides read TGTGCCAGCAGCCTTAGCACAGATACGCAGTATTTT. Translated: CASSLSTDTQYF.

The sample holds one count of this clone. The chain employs TRBV5-5 and TRBJ2-3; 8 bases agree with TRBD1. V gave up 4 bases and J gave up 2 bases; unmatched junction bases: 9. Germline V gives CDR1 SGHKS, CDR2 YYEKEE (reference sequence). The CDR3 spans 16 residues. The CDR3 DNA is TGTGCCAGCAGCCGAATGCAGGGGGCCCCCACAGATACGCAGTATTTT. This sequence encodes CASSRMQGAPTDTQYF.

There are a few counts of this clone. The chain combines TRBV4-1 with TRBJ1-5, with 8 bases lining up with TRBD1. The CDR3 runs to 14 residues. The germline CDR1 and CDR2 sequences are MGHRA and YSYEKL. V lost 4 bases, J lost 4 bases, and 3 bases stayed unmatched. The CDR3 here is CASSRQGANQPQHF. The CDR3 DNA is TGCGCCAGCAGCCGTCAGGGGGCGAATCAGCCCCAGCATTTT.

This clone was observed once. This chain joins TRBV10-3 and TRBJ2-5; the match to TRBD1 covers 8 bases. CDR1 is ENHRY, CDR2 SYGVKD, per germline. V shed 4 bases, J shed 5 bases, and the junction held 6 bases outside the gene matches. This CDR3 has 14 residues. The CDR3 loop is CAISVIDRGETQYF. CDR3 DNA: TGTGCCATCAGTGTAATCGACAGGGGCGAGACCCAGTACTTC.

The chain combines TRBV4-2 with TRBJ1-4; D perhaps matches TRBD1 (5 bases). V was clipped by 4 bases and J by 6 bases, with 12 bases between them. The germline gives CDR1 LGHNA, CDR2 YNFKEQ. The CDR3 has 14 amino acids. The DNA for the CDR3 is TGTGCCAGCAGCCGGGGAGGGGTGGATGAAAAACTGTTTTTT. Translating it yields CASSRGGVDEKLFF.

The chain has TRBV2 and TRBJ1-5; 8 bases are shared with TRBD1. CDR1 SNHLY and CDR2 FYNNEI come from the germline V gene. This CDR3 has 15 residues. The ends lost 7 bases at V and 5 bases at J; junction bases unmatched: 10. The CDR3 sequence: CASTLTGDYHQPQHF. DNA of the CDR3: TGTGCCAGCACCCTGACAGGGGATTATCATCAGCCCCAGCATTTT. Based on the CDR3 plus reference TRBV2 and TRBJ1-5, the full variable domain is EPEVTQTPSHQVTQMGQEVILRCVPISNHLYFYWYRQILGQKVEFLVSFYNNEISEKSEIFDDQFSVERPDGSNFTLKIRSTKLEDSAMYFCASTLTGDYHQPQHFGDGTRLSIL.

This chain joins TRBV6-5 and TRBJ1-6; a possible D gene is TRBD1 (6 bases). V was shortened by 2 bases and J by 7 bases, with 6 bases between the two germline ends. The germline V gene has CDR1 MNHEY and CDR2 SVGAGI. This CDR3 comprises 13 residues. The CDR3: CASSYQGNSPLHF. The CDR3 DNA follows: TGTGCCAGCAGTTACCAGGGGAATTCACCCCTCCACTTT.

J is TRBJ1-5 and V is TRBV6-5; TRBD1 agrees at 7 bases. With 6 bases clipped from V and 3 bases from J, the junction kept 5 bases outside the gene matches. The CDR3 loop spans 14 amino acids. The germline V gene has CDR1 MNHEY and CDR2 SVGAGI. The CDR3 nucleotides read TGTGCCAGCAGCCGACAGGGTGACAATCAGCCCCAGCATTTT. Residues: CASSRQGDNQPQHF.

J is TRBJ2-1 and V is TRBV10-1, with TRBD2 identical over 11 bases. The CDR3 is made up of 15 amino acids. After removal of 3 bases from V and 7 bases from J, the junction contained 5 bases not matched to a gene. Germline CDR1 WNHNN, CDR2 SYGVQD (reference sequence). CDR3 DNA sequence: TGCGCCAGCAGTGAATCCCTAGCGGGGGGAAATGAGCAGTTCTTC. This gives the protein CASSESLAGGNEQFF.

V is TRBV6-1 and J is TRBJ2-1; D gene uncertain. This CDR3 is 13 amino acids long. Germline CDR1 is MNHNS and CDR2 is SASEGT. The V gene lost 0 bases and the J gene lost 9 bases, with 9 bases spanning the gap. DNA of the CDR3: TGTGCCAGCAGTGAAGCGTTCCCTACTGAGCAGTTCTTC. As protein: CASSEAFPTEQFF.

The rearrangement joins TRBV6-5 to TRBJ1-4, with TRBD1 identical over 7 bases. CDR1 and CDR2 (germline): MNHEY, SVGAGI. V lost 8 bases and J lost 8; bases outside the gene matches: 17. This CDR3 comprises 16 residues. The CDR3 DNA reads as TGTGCCAGCGGATACTCCAGCCTGAGGGGGCGGGAAAAACTGTTTTTT. It codes for CASGYSSLRGREKLFF.

The chain combines TRBV5-1 with TRBJ2-3; D is unresolved. The CDR3 length is 13 residues. V gave up 5 bases and J gave up 6 bases, with 13 bases separating them. Germline loops: CDR1 SGHRS, CDR2 YFSETQ. For the CDR3, the DNA is TGCGCCAGCAGGCAAAGCCCCTCGGATACGCAGTATTTT. It encodes CASRQSPSDTQYF.

The sample holds a few counts of this clone. V gene TRBV6-5 combines with J gene TRBJ2-2; 10 nucleotides match TRBD1. After removal of 4 bases from V and 6 bases from J, the junction contained 5 bases not matched to a gene. This CDR3 comprises 15 residues. Germline loops: CDR1 MNHEY, CDR2 SVGAGI. The CDR3 here is CASSSDRGIAGELFF. The CDR3 nucleotides read TGTGCCAGCAGTTCGGACAGGGGGATCGCCGGGGAGCTGTTTTTT.

The chain couples TRBV4-1 to TRBJ2-2; 7 positions match TRBD1. V trimming: 1 base; J trimming: 0 bases; junction bases outside the gene matches: 5. Germline assignment: CDR1 MGHRA and CDR2 YSYEKL. The CDR3 runs 17 residues. CDR3 in DNA: TGCGCCAGCAGCCAAGTCTGGACAGGTGCGAACACCGGGGAGCTGTTTTTT. This codes for CASSQVWTGANTGELFF.

This clone has just one count. This sequence joins TRBV6-5 and TRBJ1-6; D perhaps matches TRBD1 (5 bases). The CDR3 is 13 residues long. V was cut by 2 bases and J by 6 bases, with 5 bases left in between. Looked up from germline, CDR1 is MNHEY and CDR2 is SVGAGI. CDR3 DNA sequence: TGTGCCAGCAGTTACGACAGTAATTCACCCCTCCACTTT. Amino acid sequence: CASSYDSNSPLHF.